This T cell receptor beta chain was sequenced during a study of T cells after yellow fever vaccination. As for the study in general: The fractions with low cell numbers were processed using SMART-Seq v4 Ultra Low Input.

As TCR cDNA was made by 5'RACE template switching, a universal primer site and UMIs were added. TCRdb re-called the 5' RACE reads through MiXCR, storing one row per CDR3 protein. The profile covers more than 200,000 distinct CDR3 sequences, with about 3.9% appearing a single time and 15% to 20% taken by the ten largest. Study-level findings and limits: Most primary-vaccination clones recurred post-booster (under 98% CD4, roughly 90% CD8). Clonotypes shared by both compartments, CD4 and CD8, made up a small share.

This CDR3 has 14 amino acids. Germline CDR1 MNHEY, CDR2 SVGAGI. The ends lost 5 bases at V and 4 bases at J; junction bases unmatched: 6. To note about this clonotype: Antigen: not known.

The clonotype was recovered from a man aged 18 to 30 who received the YFV17D yellow fever vaccine. Sample: PBMCs, taken 15 days after the yellow fever booster vaccination. V is TRBV6-5 and J is TRBJ2-3; TRBD2 matches 7 bases. The CDR3: CASSQTSWPDTQYF. The CDR3 DNA reads as TGTGCCAGCAGTCAGACTAGCTGGCCAGATACGCAGTATTTT.